The clone carrying this T cell receptor (beta chain) showed up just once. The table came from immunoSEQ multiplex PCR; TCRdb's copy has only in-frame clones and leaves some out. The sample has 250,000 or so clones, roughly four fifths seen once. The study drew participants aged about 18 to 89 years from some 25 US areas. Allocation to cohorts depended on clinical history reported by the participants. The study counted Cohort 3 donors as recovered given two negative PCRs, clearance, or symptom resolution. The data belong to a study of blood T cell repertoires in COVID-19. For the study at large: Sites across the United States, Italy and Spain contributed samples from acute and convalescent COVID-19.

Germline V gene lookup returns CDR1 SGHKS and CDR2 YYEKEE (reference sequence). J gave up 5 bases and V 4 bases, and 8 bases lay outside the gene matches. The CDR3 runs to 15 residues. This sequence was found in a man in his sixties who had recovered from COVID-19. The specimen was PBMCs or T cells enriched from blood (not recorded which). The V call is TRBV5-5, the J call TRBJ2-7; 11 bases are shared with TRBD1. CDR3 DNA: TGTGCCAGCAGCCGTACCCGGGACAGGGGGAACGAGCAGTACTTC. This encodes CASSRTRDRGNEQYF. Combining the CDR3 with reference TRBV5-5 and TRBJ2-7 gives the whole variable domain DAGVTQSPTHLIKTRGQQVTLRCSPISGHKSVSWYQQVLGQGPQFIFQYYEKEERGRGNFPDRFSARQFPNYSSELNVNALLLGDSALYLCASSRTRDRGNEQYFGPGTRLTVT.